What follows are 20 T cell receptor beta chains derived from one specimen sequenced in a study of CXCR3-negative and CXCR3-positive naive CD8 T cells. Findings and limits, study-wide: Naive cells positive for CXCR3 carried more hydrophobic TRB CDR3s than CXCR3-negative ones.

With UMI labels, 5' RACE was used to prepare the TRB cDNA libraries. From its re-call of the 5' RACE reads, TCRdb lists each CDR3 protein once, without DNA. The sample includes around 80,000 distinct CDR3 sequences. No antigen is known for these receptors. Sequenced input: naive CXCR3+ CD8+ T cells from blood. Subset specified: CD45RO-CCR7+CD27+CD95- naive CD8+ T cells expressing CXCR3 (TNR3+). The receptors shown here come from a human donor in good health. Some clones in this sample may be carry-over from other donors' samples.

The chain employs TRBV15 and TRBJ1-1. Per germline, CDR1 LNHNV and CDR2 YYDKDF (reference sequence). The CDR3 is 14 residues long. CDR3 residues: CATSASRGGTEAFF.

J is TRBJ2-1 and V is TRBV30; absent DNA, TCRdb's TRBD1 call cannot be checked. Looked up from germline, CDR1 is GTSNPN and CDR2 is SVGIG (reference sequence). The CDR3 contains 16 residues. This CDR3 is CAWSPQGPGFYNEQFF.

V is TRBV15 and J is TRBJ2-1; TCRdb's D call of TRBD1 is untestable without DNA. The CDR3 sequence is 16 residues long. Germline loops: CDR1 LNHNV, CDR2 YYDKDF (reference sequence). Here the CDR3 reads CATSRRREPPVNEQFF.

The chain joins TRBV4-1 to TRBJ2-3. This CDR3 contains 16 residues. Germline CDR1 is MGHRA and CDR2 is YSYEKL. The CDR3 region is CASSRDVGGYTDTQYF.

The CDR3 loop reads CSATGTGEVQPQHF. The genes are TRBV20-1 and TRBJ1-5; absent DNA, TCRdb's TRBD1 call cannot be checked. The CDR3 sequence is 14 residues long. CDR1 is DFQATT and CDR2 is SNEGSKA in the germline V gene (reference sequence).

The genes are TRBV2 and TRBJ1-4. The CDR3 covers 13 residues. Germline loops: CDR1 SNHLY, CDR2 FYNNEI. The CDR3 region is CASSDDLDEKLFF.

J is TRBJ2-7 and V is TRBV5-5; TCRdb's D call of TRBD2 is untestable without DNA. Looked up from germline, CDR1 is SGHKS and CDR2 is YYEKEE (reference sequence). CDR3 length equals 15 residues. The chain's CDR3 is CASSPAAGASYEQYF.

V usage is TRBV21-1 and J usage is TRBJ1-3. TRBV21-1 is a recognized pseudogene. CDR3 length: 16 residues. The CDR3 is CASSTLDTVSGNTIYF.

The chain recombines TRBV7-6 with TRBJ2-3; TCRdb's D call, TRBD2, is unchecked because there is no DNA. Germline-derived CDR1 and CDR2 are SGHVS and FNYEAQ. The CDR3 spans 16 residues. The CDR3 loop reads CASSLAGTSVTDTQYF.

V gene TRBV12-3 or TRBV12-4 combines with J gene TRBJ2-2; TCRdb proposes TRBD1, but this gene call is untestable without DNA. The CDR3 spans 12 residues. CDR3 region: CASNPGGGELFF.

V and J are TRBV29-1 and TRBJ2-1; TCRdb proposes TRBD2, but this gene call is untestable without DNA. This CDR3 region has 14 residues. CDR1 is SQVTM and CDR2 is ANQGSEA in the germline V gene. The CDR3: CSVELGVTSGGSFF.

The chain employs TRBV6-5 and TRBJ2-1. Germline V lookup: CDR1 MNHEY, CDR2 SVGAGI. This CDR3 has 16 residues. The CDR3 is CASSYRTFSSYNEQFF.

The V gene is TRBV6-5, the J gene TRBJ2-2; TCRdb reports TRBD2, a call that lacks DNA to check it against. The length of the CDR3 is 17 residues. Germline assignment: CDR1 MNHEY and CDR2 SVGAGI. This CDR3 is CASSYSTAGENTGELFF.

The chain is built from TRBV5-1 and TRBJ2-7; TCRdb's D call of TRBD2 is untestable without DNA. CDR3 length: 13 residues. Germline values: CDR1 SGHRS, CDR2 YFSETQ. CDR3 sequence reads: CASSPSVGYEQYF.

V and J are TRBV11-2 and TRBJ2-7; TCRdb designates TRBD1, a call that cannot be tested without DNA. The CDR3 has 15 amino acids. Germline loops: CDR1 SGHAT, CDR2 FQNNGV. CDR3 sequence: CASSLAGQGAGEQYF. The full variable domain, completed using reference TRBV11-2 and TRBJ2-7, is EAGVAQSPRYKIIEKRQSVAFWCNPISGHATLYWYQQILGQGPKLLIQFQNNGVVDDSQLPKDRFSAERLKGVDSTLKIQPAKLEDSAVYLCASSLAGQGAGEQYFGPGTRLTVT.

This chain uses TRBV4-1 with TRBJ2-7; the D gene TCRdb calls, TRBD1, cannot be checked with no DNA. The germline V gene has CDR1 MGHRA and CDR2 YSYEKL. There are 13 residues in the CDR3. The CDR3 is CASSQRQSYEQYF.

This chain links TRBV6-2 or TRBV6-3 with TRBJ2-1; lacking DNA, the TRBD2 call made by TCRdb goes unchecked. This CDR3 has 18 amino acids. CDR1 is MNHEY, CDR2 SVGEGT, per germline. The CDR3 loop reads CASSYSSSGGPPYNEQFF.

The V call is TRBV2, the J call TRBJ1-2; TCRdb proposes TRBD1, but this gene call is untestable without DNA. Germline V gene data show CDR1 as SNHLY and CDR2 as FYNNEI. There are 14 residues in the CDR3. CDR3: CASSETGDNYGYTF.

The chain is built from TRBV24-1 and TRBJ2-5. The CDR3 contains 15 residues. The germline gives CDR1 KGHDR, CDR2 SFDVKD. The chain's CDR3 is CATSELGQTMETQYF.

The CDR3 here is CASSPSASYEQYF. The V gene is TRBV19, the J gene TRBJ2-7; TCRdb's D call of TRBD2 is untestable without DNA. Germline CDR1 is LNHDA and CDR2 is SQIVND (reference sequence). This CDR3 is built from 13 residues. The full variable domain, in which reference TRBV19 and TRBJ2-7 provide the parts outside the CDR3, is DGGITQSPKYLFRKEGQNVTLSCEQNLNHDAMYWYRQDPGQGLRLIYYSQIVNDFQKGDIAEGYSVSREKKESFPLTVTSAQKNPTAFYLCASSPSASYEQYFGPGTRLTVT.